The source of this T cell receptor beta chain is a study of T cell changes during pregnancy in multiple sclerosis. Germline CDR1 and CDR2: ENHRY and SYGVKD. This CDR3 region has 15 residues. Trimming removed 8 bases from V and 2 bases from J, with 17 bases in between. Clones were sequenced by immunoSEQ multiplex PCR, and TCRdb holds only the in-frame ones, with some missing. Of 56,000 or so clones listed, around 92% are singletons. This specimen consisted of CD4+ T cells from peripheral blood mononuclear cells, obtained in the third trimester of pregnancy. V gene TRBV10-3 combines with J gene TRBJ2-3; D possibly corresponds to TRBD1 (6 bases). The sequence was collected from a female donor with multiple sclerosis, enrolled in a pregnancy study. CDR3 protein: CAIRPGQGSTDTQYF. The DNA for the CDR3 is TGTGCCATCCGGCCGGGACAAGGGTCCACAGATACGCAGTATTTT.